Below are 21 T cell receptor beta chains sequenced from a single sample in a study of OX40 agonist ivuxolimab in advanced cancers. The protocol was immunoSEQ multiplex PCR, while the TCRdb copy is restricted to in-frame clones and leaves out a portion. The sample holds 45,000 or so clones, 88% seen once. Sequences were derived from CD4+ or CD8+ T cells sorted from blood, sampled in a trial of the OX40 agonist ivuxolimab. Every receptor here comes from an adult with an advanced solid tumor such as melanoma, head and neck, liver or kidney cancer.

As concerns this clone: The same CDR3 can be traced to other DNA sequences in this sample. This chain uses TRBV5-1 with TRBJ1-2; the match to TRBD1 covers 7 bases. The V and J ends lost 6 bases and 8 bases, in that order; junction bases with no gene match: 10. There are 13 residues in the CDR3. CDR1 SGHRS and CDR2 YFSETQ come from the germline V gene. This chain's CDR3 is CASTLDRPLGYTF. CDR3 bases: TGCGCCAGCACCCTGGACAGGCCCCTCGGCTACACCTTC.

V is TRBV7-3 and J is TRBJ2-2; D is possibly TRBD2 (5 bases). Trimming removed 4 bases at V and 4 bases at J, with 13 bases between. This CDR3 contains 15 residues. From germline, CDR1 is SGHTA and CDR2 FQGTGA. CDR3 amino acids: CASSSLTGFTGELFF. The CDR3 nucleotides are TGTGCCAGCAGCTCACTGACGGGGTTCACCGGGGAGCTGTTTTTT.

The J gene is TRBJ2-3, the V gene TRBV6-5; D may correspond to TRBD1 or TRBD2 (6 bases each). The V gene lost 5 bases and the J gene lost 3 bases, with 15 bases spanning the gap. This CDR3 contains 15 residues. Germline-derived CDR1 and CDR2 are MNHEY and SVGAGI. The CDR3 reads CASSALGGPTDTQYF. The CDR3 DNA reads TGTGCCAGCAGTGCCCTGGGGGGCCCGACAGATACGCAGTATTTT.

DNA of the CDR3: TGTGCCAGCAGCGCATCATATGTTGGTCAGCCCCAGCATTTT. Its protein is CASSASYVGQPQHF. This chain links TRBV7-9 with TRBJ1-5; D remains unclear. Germline V CDR1 and CDR2: SEHNR, FQNEAQ (reference sequence). CDR3 length: 14 residues. The V end lost 5 bases, the J end lost 6 bases, and 14 bases lay between the germline ends.

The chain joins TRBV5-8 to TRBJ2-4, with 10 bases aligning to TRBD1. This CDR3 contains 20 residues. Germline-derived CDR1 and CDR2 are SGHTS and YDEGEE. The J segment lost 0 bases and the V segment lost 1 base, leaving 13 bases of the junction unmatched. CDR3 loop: CASSLLVVGQGGRAKNIQYF. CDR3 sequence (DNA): TGTGCCAGCAGCTTGTTAGTAGTCGGACAGGGGGGTAGAGCCAAAAACATTCAGTACTTC.

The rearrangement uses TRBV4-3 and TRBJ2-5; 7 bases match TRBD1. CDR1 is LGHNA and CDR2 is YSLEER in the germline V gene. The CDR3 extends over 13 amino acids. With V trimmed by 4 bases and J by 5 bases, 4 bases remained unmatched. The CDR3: CASSRQGWETQYF. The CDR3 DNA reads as TGCGCCAGCAGCCGACAGGGCTGGGAGACCCAGTACTTC.

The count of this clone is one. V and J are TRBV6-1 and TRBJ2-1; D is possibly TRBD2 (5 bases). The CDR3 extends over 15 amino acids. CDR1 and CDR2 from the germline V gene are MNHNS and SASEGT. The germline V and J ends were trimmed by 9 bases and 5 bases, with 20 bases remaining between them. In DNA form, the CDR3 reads TGTGCCAGTCCGCCCTCAACTAGAAACGACAATGAGCAGTTCTTC. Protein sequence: CASPPSTRNDNEQFF.

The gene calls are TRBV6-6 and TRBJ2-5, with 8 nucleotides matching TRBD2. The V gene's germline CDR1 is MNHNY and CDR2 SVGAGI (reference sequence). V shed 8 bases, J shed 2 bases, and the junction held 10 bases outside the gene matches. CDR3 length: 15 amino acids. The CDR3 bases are TGTGCCAGCTTCGGGAGGGGGGTGGCACAAGAGACCCAGTACTTC. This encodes CASFGRGVAQETQYF.

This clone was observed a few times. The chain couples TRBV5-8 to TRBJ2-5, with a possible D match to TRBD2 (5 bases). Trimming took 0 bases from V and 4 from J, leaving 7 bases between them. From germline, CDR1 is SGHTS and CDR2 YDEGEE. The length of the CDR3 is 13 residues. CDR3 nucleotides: TGTGCCAGCAGCTTGGGAGGGTTAGAGACCCAGTACTTC. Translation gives CASSLGGLETQYF.

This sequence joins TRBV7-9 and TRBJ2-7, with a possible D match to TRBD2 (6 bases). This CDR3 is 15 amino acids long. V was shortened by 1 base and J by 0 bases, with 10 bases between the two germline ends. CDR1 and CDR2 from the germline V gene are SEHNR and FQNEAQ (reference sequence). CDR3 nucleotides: TGTGCCAGCAGCTTAGACACAGCGGGCTCCTACGAGCAGTACTTC. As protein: CASSLDTAGSYEQYF.

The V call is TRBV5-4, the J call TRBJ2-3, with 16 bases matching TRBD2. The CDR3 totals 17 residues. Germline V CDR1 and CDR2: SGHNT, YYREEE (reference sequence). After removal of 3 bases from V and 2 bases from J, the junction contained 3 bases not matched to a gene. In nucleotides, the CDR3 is TGTGCCAGCAGCTCGGGACTAGCGGGAGGGACCACAGATACGCAGTATTTT. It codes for CASSSGLAGGTTDTQYF.

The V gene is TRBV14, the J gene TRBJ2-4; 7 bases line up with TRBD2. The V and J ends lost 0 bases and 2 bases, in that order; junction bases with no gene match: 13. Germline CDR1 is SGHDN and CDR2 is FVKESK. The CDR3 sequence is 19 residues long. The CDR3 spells CASSQDWTSGGGTKNIQYF. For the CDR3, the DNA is TGTGCCAGCAGCCAAGATTGGACGTCGGGGGGAGGAACCAAAAACATTCAGTACTTC. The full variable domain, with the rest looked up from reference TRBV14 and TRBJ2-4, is EAGVTQFPSHSVIEKGQTVTLRCDPISGHDNLYWYRRVMGKEIKFLLHFVKESKQDESGMPNNRFLAERTGGTYSTLKVQPAELEDSGVYFCASSQDWTSGGGTKNIQYFGAGTRLSVL.

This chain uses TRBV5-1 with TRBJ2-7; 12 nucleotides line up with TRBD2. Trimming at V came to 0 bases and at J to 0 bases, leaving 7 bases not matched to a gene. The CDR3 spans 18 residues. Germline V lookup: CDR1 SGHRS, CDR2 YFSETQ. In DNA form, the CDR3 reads TGCGCCAGCAGCTTGGAAGGGGGACTAGCGGGCCGCTCCTACGAGCAGTACTTC. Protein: CASSLEGGLAGRSYEQYF.

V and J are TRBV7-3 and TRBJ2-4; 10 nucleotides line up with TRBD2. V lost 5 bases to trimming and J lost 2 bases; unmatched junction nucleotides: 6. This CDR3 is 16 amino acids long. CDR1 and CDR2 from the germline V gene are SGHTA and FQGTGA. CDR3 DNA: TGTGCCAGCAGCCCGAGCGGGAGGGCCACCAAAAACATTCAGTACTTC. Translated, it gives CASSPSGRATKNIQYF.

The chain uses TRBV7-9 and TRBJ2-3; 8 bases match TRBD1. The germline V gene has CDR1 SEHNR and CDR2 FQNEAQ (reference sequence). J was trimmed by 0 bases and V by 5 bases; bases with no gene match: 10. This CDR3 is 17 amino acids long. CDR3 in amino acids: CASSRGQGWSSTDTQYF. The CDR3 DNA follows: TGTGCCAGCAGCCGAGGACAGGGTTGGTCTAGCACAGATACGCAGTATTTT.

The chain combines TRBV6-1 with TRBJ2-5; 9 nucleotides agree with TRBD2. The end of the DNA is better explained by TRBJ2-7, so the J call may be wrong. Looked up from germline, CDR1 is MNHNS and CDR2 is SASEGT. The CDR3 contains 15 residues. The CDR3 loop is CASIVGSGRLYEQYF. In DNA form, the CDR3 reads TGTGCCAGCATAGTTGGTAGCGGGAGATTATACGAGCAGTACTTC.

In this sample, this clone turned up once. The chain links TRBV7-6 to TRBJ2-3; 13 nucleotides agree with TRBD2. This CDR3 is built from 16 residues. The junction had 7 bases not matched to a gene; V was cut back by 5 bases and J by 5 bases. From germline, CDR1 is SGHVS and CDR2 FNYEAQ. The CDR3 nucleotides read TGTGCCAGCAGCCCGCGGACTAGCGGGAGACAAGATACGCAGTATTTT. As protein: CASSPRTSGRQDTQYF.

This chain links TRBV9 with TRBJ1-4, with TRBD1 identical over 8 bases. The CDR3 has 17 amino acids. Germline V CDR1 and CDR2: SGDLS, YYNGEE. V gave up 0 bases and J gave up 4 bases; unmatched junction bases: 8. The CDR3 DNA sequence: TGTGCCAGCAGCGTAGAGGGCAGGGGGCGCGGTAATGAAAAACTGTTTTTT. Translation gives CASSVEGRGRGNEKLFF.

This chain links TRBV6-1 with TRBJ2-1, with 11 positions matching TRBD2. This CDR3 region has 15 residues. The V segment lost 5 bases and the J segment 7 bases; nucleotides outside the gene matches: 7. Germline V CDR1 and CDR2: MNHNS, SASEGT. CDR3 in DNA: TGTGCCAGCAGTCTACTAGCGGGAGCTCCTAATGAGCAGTTCTTC. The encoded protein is CASSLLAGAPNEQFF.

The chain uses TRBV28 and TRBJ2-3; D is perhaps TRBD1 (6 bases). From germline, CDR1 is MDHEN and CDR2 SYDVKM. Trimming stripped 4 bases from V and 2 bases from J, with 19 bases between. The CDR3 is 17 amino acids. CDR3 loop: CASSSDHGQFFTDTQYF. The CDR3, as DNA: TGTGCCAGCAGTTCGGATCATGGACAGTTCTTCACAGATACGCAGTATTTT. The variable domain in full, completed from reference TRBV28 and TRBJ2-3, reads DVKVTQSSRYLVKRTGEKVFLECVQDMDHENMFWYRQDPGLGLRLIYFSYDVKMKEKGDIPEGYSVSREKKERFSLILESASTNQTSMYLCASSSDHGQFFTDTQYFGPGTRLTVL.

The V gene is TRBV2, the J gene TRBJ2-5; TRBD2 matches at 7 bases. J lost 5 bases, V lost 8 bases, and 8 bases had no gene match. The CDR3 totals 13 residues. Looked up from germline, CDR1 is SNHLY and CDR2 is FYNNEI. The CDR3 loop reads CASRASGGETQYF. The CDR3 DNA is TGTGCCAGCCGGGCTAGCGGCGGGGAGACCCAGTACTTC.